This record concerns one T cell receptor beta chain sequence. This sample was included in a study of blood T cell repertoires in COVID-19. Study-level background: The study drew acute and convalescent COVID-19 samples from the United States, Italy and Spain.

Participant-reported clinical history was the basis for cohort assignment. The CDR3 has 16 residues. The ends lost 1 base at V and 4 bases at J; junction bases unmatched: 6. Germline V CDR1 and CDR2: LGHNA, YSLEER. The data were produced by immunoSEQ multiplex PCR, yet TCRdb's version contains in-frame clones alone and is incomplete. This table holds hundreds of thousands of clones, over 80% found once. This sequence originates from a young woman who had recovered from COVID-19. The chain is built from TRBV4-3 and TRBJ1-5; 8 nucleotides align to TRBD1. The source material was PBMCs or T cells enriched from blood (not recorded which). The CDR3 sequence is CASSQVHRGLNQPQHF. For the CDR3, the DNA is TGCGCCAGCAGCCAAGTCCACAGGGGGTTGAATCAGCCCCAGCATTTT.